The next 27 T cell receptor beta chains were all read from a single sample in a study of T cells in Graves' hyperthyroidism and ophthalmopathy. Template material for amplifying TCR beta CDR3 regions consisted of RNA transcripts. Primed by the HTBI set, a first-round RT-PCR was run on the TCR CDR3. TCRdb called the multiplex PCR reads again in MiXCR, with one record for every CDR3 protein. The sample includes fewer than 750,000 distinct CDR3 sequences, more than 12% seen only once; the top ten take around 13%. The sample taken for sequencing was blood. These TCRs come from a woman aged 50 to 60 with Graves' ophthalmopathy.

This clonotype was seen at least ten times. The chain's CDR3 is CASSPLSGLAGDGEQYF. In DNA, the CDR3 is TGTGCCAGCTCACCACTTTCCGGACTAGCGGGAGACGGGGAGCAGTACTTC. J is TRBJ2-7 and V is TRBV18; 13 nucleotides agree with TRBD2. This CDR3 is 17 amino acids long. J was trimmed by 7 bases and V by 1 base; bases with no gene match: 10. Germline V lookup: CDR1 KGHSH, CDR2 LQKENI.

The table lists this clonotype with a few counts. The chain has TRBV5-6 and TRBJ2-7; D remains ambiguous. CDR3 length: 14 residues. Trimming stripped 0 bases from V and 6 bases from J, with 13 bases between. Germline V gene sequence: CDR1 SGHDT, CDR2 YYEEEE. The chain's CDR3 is CASSLDGVAAEQYF. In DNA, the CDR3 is TGTGCCAGCAGCTTGGATGGCGTAGCTGCCGAGCAGTACTTC.

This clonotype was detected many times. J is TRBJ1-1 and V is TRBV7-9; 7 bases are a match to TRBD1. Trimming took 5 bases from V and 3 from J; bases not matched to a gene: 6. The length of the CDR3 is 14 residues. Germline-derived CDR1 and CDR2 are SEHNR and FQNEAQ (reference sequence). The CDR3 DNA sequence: TGTGCCAGCAGCGAGCGACAGGGAGACACTGAAGCTTTCTTT. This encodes CASSERQGDTEAFF.

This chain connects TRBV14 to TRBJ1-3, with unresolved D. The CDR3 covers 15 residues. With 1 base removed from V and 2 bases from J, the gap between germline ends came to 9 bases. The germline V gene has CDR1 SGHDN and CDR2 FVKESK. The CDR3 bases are TGTGCCAGCAGCCAAGTAGCCGGGGCTGGAAACACCATATATTTT. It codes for CASSQVAGAGNTIYF.

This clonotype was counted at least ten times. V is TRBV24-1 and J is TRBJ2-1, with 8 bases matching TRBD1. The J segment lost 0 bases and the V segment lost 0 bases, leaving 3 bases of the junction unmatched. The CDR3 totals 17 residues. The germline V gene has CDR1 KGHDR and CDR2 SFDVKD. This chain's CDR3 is CATSDLEDRGSYNEQFF. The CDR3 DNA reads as TGTGCCACCAGTGATTTGGAAGACAGGGGCTCCTACAATGAGCAGTTCTTC.

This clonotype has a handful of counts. The CDR3 region has the DNA TGCGCCAGCAGCCAAGAGGGGGCAGGGATCGTAGGGACAGATACGCAGTATTTT. Protein product: CASSQEGAGIVGTDTQYF. The V call is TRBV4-3, the J call TRBJ2-3; D may be TRBD1 (6 bases). V was pared by 0 bases and J by 3 bases, with 19 bases between. The germline CDR1 and CDR2 sequences are LGHNA and YSLEER. This CDR3 is built from 18 residues.

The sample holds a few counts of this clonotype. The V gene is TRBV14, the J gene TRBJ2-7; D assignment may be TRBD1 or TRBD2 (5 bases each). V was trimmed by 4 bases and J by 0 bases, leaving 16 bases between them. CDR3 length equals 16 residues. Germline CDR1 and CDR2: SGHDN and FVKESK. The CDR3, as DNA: TGTGCCAGCAGCCCCGCCGGGACGATCGCCTCCTACGAGCAGTACTTC. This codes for CASSPAGTIASYEQYF.

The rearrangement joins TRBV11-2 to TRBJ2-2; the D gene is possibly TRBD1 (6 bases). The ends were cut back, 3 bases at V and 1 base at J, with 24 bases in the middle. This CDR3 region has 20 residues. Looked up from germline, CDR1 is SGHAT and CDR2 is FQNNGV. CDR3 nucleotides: TGTGCCAGCAGCTTTTGGTTTAGCCGCGCGAAAGGGGGGAACACCGGGGAGCTGTTTTTT. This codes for CASSFWFSRAKGGNTGELFF.

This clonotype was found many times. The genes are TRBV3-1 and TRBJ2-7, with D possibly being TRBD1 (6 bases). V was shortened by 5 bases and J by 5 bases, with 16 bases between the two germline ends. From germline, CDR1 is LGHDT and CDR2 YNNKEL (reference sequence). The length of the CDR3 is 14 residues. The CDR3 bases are TGTGCCAGCAGCACGGGACAAGGAGAACACGAGCAGTACTTC. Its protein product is CASSTGQGEHEQYF.

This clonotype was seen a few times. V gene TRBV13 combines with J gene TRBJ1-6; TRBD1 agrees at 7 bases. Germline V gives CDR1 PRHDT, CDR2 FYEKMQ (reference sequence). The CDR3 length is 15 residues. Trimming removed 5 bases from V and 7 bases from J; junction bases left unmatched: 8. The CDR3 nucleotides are TGTGCCAGCAGCCCCCGGGACAGAGTAAATTCACCCCTCCACTTT. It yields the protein CASSPRDRVNSPLHF.

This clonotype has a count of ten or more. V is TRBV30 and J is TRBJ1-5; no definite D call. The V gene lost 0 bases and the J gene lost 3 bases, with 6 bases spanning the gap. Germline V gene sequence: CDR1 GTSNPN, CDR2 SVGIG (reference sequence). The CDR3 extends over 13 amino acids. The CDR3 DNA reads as TGTGCCTGGAGTGTCGGGTTCAATCAGCCCCAGCATTTT. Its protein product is CAWSVGFNQPQHF.

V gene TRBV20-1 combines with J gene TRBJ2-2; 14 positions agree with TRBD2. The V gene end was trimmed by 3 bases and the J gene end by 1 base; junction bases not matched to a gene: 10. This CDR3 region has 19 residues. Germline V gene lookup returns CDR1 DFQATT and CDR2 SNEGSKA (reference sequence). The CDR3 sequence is CSARPTGTSGRLNTGELFF. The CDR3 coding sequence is TGCAGTGCTAGGCCCACCGGGACTAGCGGGAGACTGAACACCGGGGAGCTGTTTTTT.

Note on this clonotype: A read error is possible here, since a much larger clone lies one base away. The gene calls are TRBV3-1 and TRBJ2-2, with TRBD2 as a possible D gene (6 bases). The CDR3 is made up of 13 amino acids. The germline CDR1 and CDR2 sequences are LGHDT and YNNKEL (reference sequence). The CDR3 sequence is CASRKGPTGGLFF. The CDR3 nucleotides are TGTGCCAGCCGGAAGGGGCCGACCGGGGGGCTGTTTTTT.

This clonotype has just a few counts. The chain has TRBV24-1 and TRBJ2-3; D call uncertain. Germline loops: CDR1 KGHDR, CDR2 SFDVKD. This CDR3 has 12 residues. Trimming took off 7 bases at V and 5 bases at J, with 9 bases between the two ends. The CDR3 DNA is TGTGCCACCAGCGACGCGTTAGATACGCAGTATTTT. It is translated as CATSDALDTQYF.

The DNA for the CDR3 is TGTGCCAGCAGTTACTCGGACAACACCGGGGAGCTGTTTTTT. It is translated as CASSYSDNTGELFF. The rearrangement joins TRBV6-5 to TRBJ2-2; no clear D gene. Germline values: CDR1 MNHEY, CDR2 SVGAGI. This CDR3 has 14 residues. Trimming removed 0 bases at V and 2 bases at J, with 4 bases between.

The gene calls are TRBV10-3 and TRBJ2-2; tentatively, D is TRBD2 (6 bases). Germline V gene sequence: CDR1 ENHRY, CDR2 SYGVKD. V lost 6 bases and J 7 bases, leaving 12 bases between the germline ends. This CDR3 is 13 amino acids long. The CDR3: CAISSTSDGELFF. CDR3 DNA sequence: TGTGCCATCAGCTCGACTAGTGACGGGGAGCTGTTTTTT.

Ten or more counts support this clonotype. CDR3 coding DNA: TGTGCCAGCAGTTTAGGGGCGGGGGCCCTGGAGCAGTACTTC. Protein product: CASSLGAGALEQYF. V gene TRBV12-3 or TRBV12-4 combines with J gene TRBJ2-7; D might be TRBD2 (7 bases). Trimming removed 1 base from V and 7 bases from J, with 14 bases in between. This CDR3 is 14 amino acids long.

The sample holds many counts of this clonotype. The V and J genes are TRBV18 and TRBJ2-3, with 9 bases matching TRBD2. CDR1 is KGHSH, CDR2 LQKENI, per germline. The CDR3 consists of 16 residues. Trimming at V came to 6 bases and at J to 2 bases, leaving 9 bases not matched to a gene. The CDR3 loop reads CASSHGAGGPTDTQYF. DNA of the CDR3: TGTGCCAGCTCGCACGGTGCGGGAGGGCCCACAGATACGCAGTATTTT.

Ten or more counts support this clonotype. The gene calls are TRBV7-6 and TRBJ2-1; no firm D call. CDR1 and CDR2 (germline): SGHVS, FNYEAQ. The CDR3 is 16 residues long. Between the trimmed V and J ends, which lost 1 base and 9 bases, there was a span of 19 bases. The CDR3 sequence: CASSLVAPGSHGEQFF. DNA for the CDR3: TGTGCCAGCAGCTTAGTCGCCCCCGGGTCGCACGGTGAGCAGTTCTTC.

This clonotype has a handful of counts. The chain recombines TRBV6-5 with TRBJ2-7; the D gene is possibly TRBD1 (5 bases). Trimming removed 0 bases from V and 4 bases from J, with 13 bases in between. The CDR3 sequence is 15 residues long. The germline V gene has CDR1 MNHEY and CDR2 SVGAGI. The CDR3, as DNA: TGTGCCAGCAGTTACTCTTCTCGACAGTTTTACGAGCAGTACTTC. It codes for CASSYSSRQFYEQYF.

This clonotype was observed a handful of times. The CDR3 DNA is TGTGCCAGCAGTTACGGTCAGGGAAATAATGAGCAGTTCTTC. Translated: CASSYGQGNNEQFF. V usage is TRBV6-5 and J usage is TRBJ2-1, with D maybe TRBD1 (5 bases). This CDR3 is built from 14 residues. Germline lookup yields CDR1 MNHEY and CDR2 SVGAGI. Trimming removed 2 bases from V and 7 bases from J, with 12 bases in between.

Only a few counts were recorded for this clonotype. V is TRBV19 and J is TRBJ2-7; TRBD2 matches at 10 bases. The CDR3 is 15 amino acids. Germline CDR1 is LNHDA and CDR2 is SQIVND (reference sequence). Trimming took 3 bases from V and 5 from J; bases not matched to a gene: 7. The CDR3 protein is CASSIGLAASHEQYF. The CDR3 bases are TGTGCCAGTAGTATCGGACTAGCGGCGTCCCACGAGCAGTACTTC.

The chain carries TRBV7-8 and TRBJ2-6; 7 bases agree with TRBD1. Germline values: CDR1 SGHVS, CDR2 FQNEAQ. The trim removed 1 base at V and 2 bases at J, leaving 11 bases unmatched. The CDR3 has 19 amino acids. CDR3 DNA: TGTGCCAGCAGCTTAGTAGTAGCCTCGACAGGGACTGGGGCCAACGTCCTGACTTTC. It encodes CASSLVVASTGTGANVLTF.

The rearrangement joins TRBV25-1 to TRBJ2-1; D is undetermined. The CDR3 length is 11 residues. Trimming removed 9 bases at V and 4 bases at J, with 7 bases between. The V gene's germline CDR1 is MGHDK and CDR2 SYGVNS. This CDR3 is CASNGYNEQFF. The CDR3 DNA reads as TGTGCCAGTAACGGGTACAATGAGCAGTTCTTC.

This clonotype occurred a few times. As DNA, the CDR3 is TGTGCCAGCAGCCGTTTACAAGACAATGAGCAGTTCTTC. It encodes CASSRLQDNEQFF. This chain joins TRBV7-3 and TRBJ2-1; D is unresolved. CDR3 size: 13 residues. V was trimmed by 5 bases and J by 5 bases, leaving 10 bases between them. The germline gives CDR1 SGHTA, CDR2 FQGTGA. The full variable domain, completed using reference TRBV7-3 and TRBJ2-1, is GAGVSQTPSNKVTEKGKYVELRCDPISGHTALYWYRQSLGQGPEFLIYFQGTGAADDSGLPNDRFFAVRPEGSVSTLKIQRTERGDSAVYLCASSRLQDNEQFFGPGTRLTVL.

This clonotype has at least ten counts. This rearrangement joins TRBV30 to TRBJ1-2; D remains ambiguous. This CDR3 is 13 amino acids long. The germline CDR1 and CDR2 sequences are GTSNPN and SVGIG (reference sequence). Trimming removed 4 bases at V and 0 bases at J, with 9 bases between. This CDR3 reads CAWNPASNYGYTF. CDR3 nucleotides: TGTGCCTGGAATCCAGCCTCTAACTATGGCTACACCTTC.

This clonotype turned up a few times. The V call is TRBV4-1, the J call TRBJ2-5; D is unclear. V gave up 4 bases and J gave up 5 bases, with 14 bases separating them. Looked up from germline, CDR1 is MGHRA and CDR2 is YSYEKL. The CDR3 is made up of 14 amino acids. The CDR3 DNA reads TGCGCCAGCAGCCCCCAAGAGGTTGGGGAGACCCAGTACTTC. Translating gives CASSPQEVGETQYF.